Shown below are 5 T cell receptor beta chains from a single sample sequenced in a study of blood T cell repertoires in COVID-19. The method was immunoSEQ multiplex PCR; TCRdb's version includes in-frame clones alone and lacks a portion of them. The data contain 130,000 or so clones, approximately 88% of them singletons. Sequencing used peripheral blood. The receptors originated from a man between 65 and 85 years old with active COVID-19.

By frequency in the sample, this clone is medium-sized. The chain has TRBV6-1 and TRBJ2-7; 7 bases are shared with TRBD2. This CDR3 spans 15 amino acids. The V and J ends lost 3 bases and 1 base, in that order; junction bases with no gene match: 6. Germline CDR1 MNHNS, CDR2 SASEGT. CDR3 protein: CASSEGGAGSYEQYF. The CDR3, as DNA: TGTGCCAGCAGTGAGGGAGGGGCTGGTTCCTACGAGCAGTACTTC.

This clone appeared a few times. The gene calls are TRBV27 and TRBJ2-3; 7 bases agree with TRBD2. Germline CDR1 and CDR2: MNHEY and SMNVEV (reference sequence). The J segment lost 2 bases and the V segment lost 3 bases, leaving 8 bases of the junction unmatched. CDR3 length: 16 amino acids. This chain's CDR3 is CASSFPTGGITDTQYF. The DNA of the CDR3 is TGTGCCAGCAGTTTTCCCACCGGGGGGATCACAGATACGCAGTATTTT.

The chain recombines TRBV30 with TRBJ2-1, with 7 bases lining up with TRBD2. CDR3 length: 13 amino acids. Trimming removed 3 bases from V and 8 bases from J; junction bases left unmatched: 7. Germline V lookup: CDR1 GTSNPN, CDR2 SVGIG (reference sequence). The CDR3 bases are TGTGCCTGGAGGGAGGAGGGGAGGGATGAGCAGTTCTTC. This translates into CAWREEGRDEQFF.

This chain connects TRBV6-5 to TRBJ1-1; a weak D match, TRBD1 (5 bases). Deletions cut 2 bases from V and 5 bases from J, with 12 bases between. The CDR3 contains 14 residues. Germline V lookup: CDR1 MNHEY, CDR2 SVGAGI. CDR3 residues: CASSYVGGGTEAFF. The CDR3 coding sequence is TGTGCCAGCAGTTACGTGGGGGGAGGTACTGAAGCTTTCTTT.

The chain carries TRBV6-5 and TRBJ1-1; 11 nucleotides match TRBD1. Germline-derived CDR1 and CDR2 are MNHEY and SVGAGI. V lost 5 bases, J lost 4 bases, and 3 bases stayed unmatched. CDR3 size: 14 residues. CDR3 protein: CASSRDRGGTEAFF. Here the CDR3 DNA reads TGTGCCAGCAGTAGGGACAGGGGGGGCACTGAAGCTTTCTTT.